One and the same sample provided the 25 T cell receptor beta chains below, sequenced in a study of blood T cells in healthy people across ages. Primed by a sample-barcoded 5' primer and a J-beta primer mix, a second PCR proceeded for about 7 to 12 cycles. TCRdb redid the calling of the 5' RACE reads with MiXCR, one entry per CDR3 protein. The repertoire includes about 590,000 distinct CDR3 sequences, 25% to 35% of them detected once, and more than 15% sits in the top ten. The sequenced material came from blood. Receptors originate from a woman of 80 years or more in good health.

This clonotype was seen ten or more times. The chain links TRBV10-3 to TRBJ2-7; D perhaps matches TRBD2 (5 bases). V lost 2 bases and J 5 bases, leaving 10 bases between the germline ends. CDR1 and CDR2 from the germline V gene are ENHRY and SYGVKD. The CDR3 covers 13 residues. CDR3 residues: CAISETGNHEQYF. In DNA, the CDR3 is TGTGCCATCAGTGAGACCGGGAACCACGAGCAGTACTTC.

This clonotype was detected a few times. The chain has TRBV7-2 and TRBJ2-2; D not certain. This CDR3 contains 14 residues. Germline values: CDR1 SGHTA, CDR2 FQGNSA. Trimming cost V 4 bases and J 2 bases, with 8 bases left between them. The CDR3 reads CASSWALNTGELFF. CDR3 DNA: TGTGCCAGCAGCTGGGCCCTTAACACCGGGGAGCTGTTTTTT. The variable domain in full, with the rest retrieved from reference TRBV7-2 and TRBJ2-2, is GAGVSQSPSNKVTEKGKDVELRCDPISGHTALYWYRQSLGQGLEFLIYFQGNSAPDKSGLPSDRFSAERTGGSVSTLTIQRTQQEDSAVYLCASSWALNTGELFFGEGSRLTVL.

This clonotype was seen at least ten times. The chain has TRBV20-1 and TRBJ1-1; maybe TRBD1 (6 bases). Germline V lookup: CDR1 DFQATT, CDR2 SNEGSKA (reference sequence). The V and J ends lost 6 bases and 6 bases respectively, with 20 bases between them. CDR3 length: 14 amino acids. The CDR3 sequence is CSAPPFGGLAEAFF. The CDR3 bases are TGCAGTGCCCCGCCATTCGGGGGGCTGGCTGAAGCTTTCTTT.

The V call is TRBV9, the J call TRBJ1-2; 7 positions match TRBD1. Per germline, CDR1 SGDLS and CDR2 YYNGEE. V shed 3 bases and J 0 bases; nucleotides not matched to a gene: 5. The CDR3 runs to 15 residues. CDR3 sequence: CASSGTTGANYGYTF. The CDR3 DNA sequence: TGTGCCAGCAGCGGCACCACAGGGGCTAACTATGGCTACACCTTC.

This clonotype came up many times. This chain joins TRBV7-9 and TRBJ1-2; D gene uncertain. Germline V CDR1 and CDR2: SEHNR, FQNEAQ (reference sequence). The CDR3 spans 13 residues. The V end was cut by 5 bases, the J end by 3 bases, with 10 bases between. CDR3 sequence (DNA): TGTGCCAGCAGCCAGGAGCTCGACTATGGCTACACCTTC. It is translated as CASSQELDYGYTF.

The CDR3 reads CASSLAVGLAGETGELFF. The DNA of the CDR3 is TGTGCCAGCAGCTTAGCTGTTGGGCTAGCGGGGGAGACCGGGGAGCTGTTTTTT. The V gene is TRBV7-2, the J gene TRBJ2-2; 10 nucleotides agree with TRBD2. The CDR3 consists of 18 residues. Germline V gene lookup returns CDR1 SGHTA and CDR2 FQGNSA. Germline trimming cut 0 bases from V and 5 bases from J; bases unmatched to any gene: 9.

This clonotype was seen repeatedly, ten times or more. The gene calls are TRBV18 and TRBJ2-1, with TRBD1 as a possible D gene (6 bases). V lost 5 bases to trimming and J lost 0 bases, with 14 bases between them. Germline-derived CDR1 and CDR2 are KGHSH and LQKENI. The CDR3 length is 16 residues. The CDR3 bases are TGTGCCAGCTCAAAACGGACAGTAACCTCCTACAATGAGCAGTTCTTC. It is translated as CASSKRTVTSYNEQFF.

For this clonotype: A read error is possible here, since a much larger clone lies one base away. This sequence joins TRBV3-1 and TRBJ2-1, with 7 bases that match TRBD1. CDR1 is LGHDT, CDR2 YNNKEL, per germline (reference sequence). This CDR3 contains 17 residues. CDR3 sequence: CAGSPKNMDRTVGEQFF. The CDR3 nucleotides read TGTGCCGGCAGCCCTAAAAACATGGACAGGACCGTAGGTGAGCAGTTCTTC.

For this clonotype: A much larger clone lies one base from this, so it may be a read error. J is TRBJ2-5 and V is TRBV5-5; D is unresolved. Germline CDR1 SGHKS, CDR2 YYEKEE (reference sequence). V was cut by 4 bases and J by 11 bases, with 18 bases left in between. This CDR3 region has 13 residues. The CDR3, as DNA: TGTGCCAGCAGCCCCGCGCTCTACAATAAGCAGTACTTC. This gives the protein CASSPALYNKQYF.

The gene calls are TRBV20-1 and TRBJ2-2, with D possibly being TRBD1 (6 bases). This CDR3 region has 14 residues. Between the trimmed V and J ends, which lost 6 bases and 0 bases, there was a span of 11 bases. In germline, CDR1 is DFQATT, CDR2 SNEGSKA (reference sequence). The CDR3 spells CSARDISNTGELFF. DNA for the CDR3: TGCAGTGCACGGGACATCTCGAACACCGGGGAGCTGTTTTTT.

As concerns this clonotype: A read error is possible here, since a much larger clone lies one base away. The chain's CDR3 is CASSLGQAGDLYEQYF. Here the CDR3 DNA reads TGTGCCAGCAGCTTAGGTCAAGCGGGGGACCTCTACGAGCAGTACTTC. V and J are TRBV7-6 and TRBJ2-5; 8 nucleotides line up with TRBD2. The J call is doubtful: the DNA matches TRBJ2-7 better. CDR1 and CDR2 from the germline V gene are SGHVS and FNYEAQ. There are 16 residues in the CDR3.

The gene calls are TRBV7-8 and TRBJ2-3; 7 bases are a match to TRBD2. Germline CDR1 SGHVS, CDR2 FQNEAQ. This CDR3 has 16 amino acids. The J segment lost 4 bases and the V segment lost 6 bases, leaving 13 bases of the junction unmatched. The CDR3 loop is CASRAVYGGNADTQYF. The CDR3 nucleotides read TGTGCCAGCAGAGCCGTATACGGGGGGAATGCAGATACGCAGTATTTT.

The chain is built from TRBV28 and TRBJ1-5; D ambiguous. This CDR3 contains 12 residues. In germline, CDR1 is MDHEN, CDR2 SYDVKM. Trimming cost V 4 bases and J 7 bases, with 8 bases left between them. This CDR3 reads CASSSTVQPQHF. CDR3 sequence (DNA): TGTGCCAGCAGTTCTACTGTACAGCCCCAGCATTTT.

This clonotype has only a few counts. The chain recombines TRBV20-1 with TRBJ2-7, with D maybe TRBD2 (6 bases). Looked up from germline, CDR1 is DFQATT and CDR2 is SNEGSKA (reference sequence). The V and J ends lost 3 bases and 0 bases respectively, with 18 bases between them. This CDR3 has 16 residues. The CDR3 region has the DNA TGCAGTGCTAGGGGGGAGGAGGCTAGCGCCTCCTACGAGCAGTACTTC. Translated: CSARGEEASASYEQYF.

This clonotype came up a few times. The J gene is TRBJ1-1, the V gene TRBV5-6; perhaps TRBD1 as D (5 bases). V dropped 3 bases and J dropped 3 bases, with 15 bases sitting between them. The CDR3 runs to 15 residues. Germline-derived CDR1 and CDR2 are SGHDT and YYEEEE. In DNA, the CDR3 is TGTGCCAGCAGCTCCGGGGCCCGGCGGTACACTGAAGCTTTCTTT. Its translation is CASSSGARRYTEAFF. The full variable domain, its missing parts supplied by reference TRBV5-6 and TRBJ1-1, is DAGVTQSPTHLIKTRGQQVTLRCSPKSGHDTVSWYQQALGQGPQFIFQYYEEEERQRGNFPDRFSGHQFPNYSSELNVNALLLGDSALYLCASSSGARRYTEAFFGQGTRLTVV.

The CDR3 region is CSAREGGVSYEQYF. DNA for the CDR3: TGCAGTGCTAGAGAGGGGGGGGTCTCCTACGAGCAGTACTTC. The V gene is TRBV20-1, the J gene TRBJ2-7; 7 bases fit TRBD2. The CDR3 spans 14 residues. Losses at the gene ends were 0 bases for V and 0 bases for J; bases not matched to a gene: 2. Germline lookup yields CDR1 DFQATT and CDR2 SNEGSKA (reference sequence).

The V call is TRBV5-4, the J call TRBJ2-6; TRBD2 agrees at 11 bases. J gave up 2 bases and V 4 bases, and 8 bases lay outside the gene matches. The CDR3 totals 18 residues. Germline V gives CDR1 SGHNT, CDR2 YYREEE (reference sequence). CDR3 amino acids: CASSPRLAGLAGANVLTF. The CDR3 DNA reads TGTGCCAGCAGCCCCCGACTAGCGGGGTTAGCTGGGGCCAACGTCCTGACTTTC. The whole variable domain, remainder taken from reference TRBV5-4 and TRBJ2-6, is ETGVTQSPTHLIKTRGQQVTLRCSSQSGHNTVSWYQQALGQGPQFIFQYYREEENGRGNFPPRFSGLQFPNYSSELNVNALELDDSALYLCASSPRLAGLAGANVLTFGAGSRLTVL.

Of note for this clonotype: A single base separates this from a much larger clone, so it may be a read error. In DNA form, the CDR3 reads TGTGCCAGCAGTCTGGGACAGGGGGTCCCTGAGCAGTACTTC. Translated: CASSLGQGVPEQYF. The V and J genes are TRBV12-3 or TRBV12-4 and TRBJ2-7, with TRBD1 matching over 11 bases. The junction had 7 bases not matched to a gene; V was cut back by 5 bases and J by 7 bases. The length of the CDR3 is 14 residues.

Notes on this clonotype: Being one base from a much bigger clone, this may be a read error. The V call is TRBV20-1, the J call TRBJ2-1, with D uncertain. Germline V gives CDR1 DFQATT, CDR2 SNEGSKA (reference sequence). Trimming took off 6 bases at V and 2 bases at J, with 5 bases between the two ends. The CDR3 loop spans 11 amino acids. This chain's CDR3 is CSAQPYNEQFF. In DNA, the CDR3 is TGCAGTGCACAGCCCTACAATGAGCAGTTCTTC.

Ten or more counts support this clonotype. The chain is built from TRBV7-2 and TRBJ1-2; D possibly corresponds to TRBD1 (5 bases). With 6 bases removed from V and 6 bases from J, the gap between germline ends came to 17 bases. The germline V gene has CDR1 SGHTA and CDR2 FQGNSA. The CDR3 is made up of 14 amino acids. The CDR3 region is CASSSRRGENGYTF. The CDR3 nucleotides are TGTGCCAGCAGTTCACGTCGGGGGGAAAATGGCTACACCTTC. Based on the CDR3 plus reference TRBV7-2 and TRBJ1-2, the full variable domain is GAGVSQSPSNKVTEKGKDVELRCDPISGHTALYWYRQSLGQGLEFLIYFQGNSAPDKSGLPSDRFSAERTGGSVSTLTIQRTQQEDSAVYLCASSSRRGENGYTFGSGTRLTVV.

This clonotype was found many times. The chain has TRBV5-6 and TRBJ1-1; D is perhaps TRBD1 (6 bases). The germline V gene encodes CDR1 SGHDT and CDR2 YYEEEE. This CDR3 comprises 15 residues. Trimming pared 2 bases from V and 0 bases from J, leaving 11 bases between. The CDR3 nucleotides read TGTGCCAGCAGCTTCCGGGGGCTACTGAACACTGAAGCTTTCTTT. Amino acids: CASSFRGLLNTEAFF.

This CDR3 is CSVTRAGNGELFF. The CDR3 DNA reads TGCAGCGTCACCCGGGCGGGGAACGGGGAGCTGTTTTTT. The chain links TRBV29-1 to TRBJ2-2; possible D gene TRBD2, 6 bases. This CDR3 region has 13 residues. The germline V and J ends were trimmed by 6 bases and 7 bases, with 15 bases remaining between them. Germline CDR1 SQVTM, CDR2 ANQGSEA.

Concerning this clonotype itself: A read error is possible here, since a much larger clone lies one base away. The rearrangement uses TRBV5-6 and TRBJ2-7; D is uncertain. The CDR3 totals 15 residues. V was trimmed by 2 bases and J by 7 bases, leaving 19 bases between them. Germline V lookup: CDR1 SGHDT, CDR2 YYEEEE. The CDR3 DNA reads TGTGCCAGCAGCTTTACGTTGGCGACGTACAATGAGCAGTACTTC. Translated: CASSFTLATYNEQYF.

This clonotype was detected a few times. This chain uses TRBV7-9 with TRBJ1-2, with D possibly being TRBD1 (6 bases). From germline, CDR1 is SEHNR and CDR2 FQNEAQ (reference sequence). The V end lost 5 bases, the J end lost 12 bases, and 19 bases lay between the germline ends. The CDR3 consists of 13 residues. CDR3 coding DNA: TGTGCCAGCAGCCCACGGGTAGGGGGAGGCCACACCTTC. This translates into CASSPRVGGGHTF.

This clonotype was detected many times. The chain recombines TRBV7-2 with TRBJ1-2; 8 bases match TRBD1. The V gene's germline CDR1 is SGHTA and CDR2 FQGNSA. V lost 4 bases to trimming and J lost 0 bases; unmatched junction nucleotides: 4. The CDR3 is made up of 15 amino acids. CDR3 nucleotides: TGTGCCAGCAGCTCGACAGGGGAGCCTAACTATGGCTACACCTTC. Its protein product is CASSSTGEPNYGYTF.